The 12 T cell receptor beta chains reported below all come from one sample, sequenced in a study of cytomegalovirus exposure and HLA in healthy donors. In the PCR, 60 Vbeta and 13 Jbeta primers were used. Sequencing used immunoSEQ multiplex PCR; TCRdb keeps in-frame clones, though not all of them. This sample's table has around 140,000 clones. The sequenced sample consisted of PBMCs. The source of these receptors is a male donor in good health and CMV-seronegative.

The chain combines TRBV28 with TRBJ1-4; D remains unclear. Germline CDR1 and CDR2: MDHEN and SYDVKM. This CDR3 is built from 16 residues. V was clipped by 2 bases and J by 8 bases, with 18 bases between them. This chain's CDR3 is CASSLGWQAGEEKLFF. In DNA form, the CDR3 reads TGTGCCAGCAGTTTAGGGTGGCAGGCCGGGGAGGAAAAACTGTTTTTT.

V usage is TRBV4-1 and J usage is TRBJ2-2; 11 bases fit TRBD2. In germline, CDR1 is MGHRA, CDR2 YSYEKL. The CDR3 is made up of 16 amino acids. V was clipped by 3 bases and J by 1 base; unmatched bases: 1. The CDR3 region is CASSQGLAVNTGELFF. The CDR3 DNA reads as TGCGCCAGCAGCCAGGGACTAGCGGTGAACACCGGGGAGCTGTTTTTT.

The chain has TRBV10-3 and TRBJ1-1; D gene ambiguous. This CDR3 is 13 amino acids long. The V gene's germline CDR1 is ENHRY and CDR2 SYGVKD. Trimming removed 11 bases at V and 2 bases at J, with 15 bases between. For the CDR3, the DNA is TGTGCCGTCACAGTTGGCGGTAACACTGAAGCTTTCTTT. Residues: CAVTVGGNTEAFF.

J is TRBJ1-5 and V is TRBV15, with 8 bases matching TRBD1. J gave up 1 base and V 2 bases, and 4 bases lay outside the gene matches. The V gene's germline CDR1 is LNHNV and CDR2 YYDKDF (reference sequence). The CDR3 runs 16 residues. CDR3 amino acids: CATSRSGDRSNQPQHF. The DNA of the CDR3 is TGTGCCACCAGCAGATCGGGGGACAGGAGCAATCAGCCCCAGCATTTT.

The genes are TRBV30 and TRBJ2-1; possible D gene TRBD2, 5 bases. This CDR3 region has 14 residues. V lost 2 bases to trimming and J lost 4 bases, with 12 bases between them. Germline V gives CDR1 GTSNPN, CDR2 SVGIG (reference sequence). CDR3 region: CAWSWEFSYNEQFF. As DNA, the CDR3 is TGTGCCTGGAGTTGGGAGTTCTCGTACAATGAGCAGTTCTTC. Using reference TRBV30 and TRBJ2-1 for the parts outside the CDR3, the full variable domain is SQTIHQWPATLVQPVGSPLSLECTVEGTSNPNLYWYRQAAGRGLQLLFYSVGIGQISSEVPQNLSASRPQDRQFILSSKKLLLSDSGFYLCAWSWEFSYNEQFFGPGTRLTVL.

The J gene is TRBJ1-1, the V gene TRBV11-1; TRBD1 aligns across 10 bases. The CDR3 runs to 15 residues. The ends lost 5 bases at V and 4 bases at J; junction bases unmatched: 7. Germline V lookup: CDR1 SGHAT, CDR2 FQDESV (reference sequence). The CDR3 loop reads CASSRPGQGPTEAFF. The CDR3 nucleotides are TGTGCCAGCAGCCGCCCGGGACAGGGGCCCACTGAAGCTTTCTTT.

This rearrangement joins TRBV5-6 to TRBJ2-3; D remains ambiguous. The CDR3 spans 11 residues. V was cut by 3 bases and J by 5 bases, with 4 bases left in between. The germline V gene encodes CDR1 SGHDT and CDR2 YYEEEE. Here the CDR3 reads CASSSGDTQYF. CDR3 bases: TGTGCCAGCAGCTCCGGAGATACGCAGTATTTT.

V usage is TRBV6-5 and J usage is TRBJ1-5; D may be TRBD1 (6 bases). Germline CDR1 is MNHEY and CDR2 is SVGAGI. The CDR3 has 14 residues. With 5 bases removed from V and 2 bases from J, the gap between germline ends came to 10 bases. CDR3 DNA: TGTGCCAGCAGTCCCAGGGGACGCAATCAGCCCCAGCATTTT. This encodes CASSPRGRNQPQHF.

The chain links TRBV6-5 to TRBJ1-5, with 7 bases that match TRBD1. V shed 8 bases, J shed 9 bases, and the junction held 13 bases outside the gene matches. Germline V gene sequence: CDR1 MNHEY, CDR2 SVGAGI. The length of the CDR3 is 14 residues. DNA of the CDR3: TGTGCCAGCCGACAGGGCTCCGCGGGAGGGCCCCAGCATTTT. Its translation: CASRQGSAGGPQHF.

The rearrangement uses TRBV18 and TRBJ2-6; 8 nucleotides line up with TRBD1. Germline lookup yields CDR1 KGHSH and CDR2 LQKENI. The trim removed 8 bases at V and 2 bases at J, leaving 5 bases unmatched. This CDR3 is built from 15 residues. Here the CDR3 reads CASQSTGAGANVLTF. Written as DNA, the CDR3 is TGTGCCAGCCAATCGACAGGGGCTGGGGCCAACGTCCTGACTTTC.

The rearrangement joins TRBV5-1 to TRBJ1-2; D unresolved. The germline V and J ends were trimmed by 0 bases and 8 bases, with 8 bases remaining between them. Germline values: CDR1 SGHRS, CDR2 YFSETQ. The CDR3 length is 12 residues. The CDR3 nucleotides read TGCGCCAGCAGCTTGGAGGGAGGCGGCTACACCTTC. It is translated as CASSLEGGGYTF.

The V call is TRBV14, the J call TRBJ2-1, with a tentative D call TRBD1 (5 bases). This CDR3 is built from 14 residues. The V and J ends lost 4 bases and 10 bases respectively, with 17 bases between them. Germline CDR1 SGHDN, CDR2 FVKESK. The CDR3 coding sequence is TGTGCCAGCAGCCGTGCCCAGGGCAGACGGGAGCAGTTCTTC. Translation gives CASSRAQGRREQFF.